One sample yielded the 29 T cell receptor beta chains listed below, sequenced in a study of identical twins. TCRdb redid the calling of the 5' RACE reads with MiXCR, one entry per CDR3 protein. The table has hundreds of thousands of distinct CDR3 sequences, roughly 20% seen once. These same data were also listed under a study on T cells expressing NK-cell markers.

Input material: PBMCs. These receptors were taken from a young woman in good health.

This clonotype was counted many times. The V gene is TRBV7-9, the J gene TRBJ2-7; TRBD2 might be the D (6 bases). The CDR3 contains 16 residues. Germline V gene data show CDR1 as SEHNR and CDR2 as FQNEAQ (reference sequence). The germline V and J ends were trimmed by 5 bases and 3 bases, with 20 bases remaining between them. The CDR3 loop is CASSPTGAGTHYEQYF. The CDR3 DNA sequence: TGTGCCAGCAGCCCAACTGGGGCCGGGACTCACTACGAGCAGTACTTC.

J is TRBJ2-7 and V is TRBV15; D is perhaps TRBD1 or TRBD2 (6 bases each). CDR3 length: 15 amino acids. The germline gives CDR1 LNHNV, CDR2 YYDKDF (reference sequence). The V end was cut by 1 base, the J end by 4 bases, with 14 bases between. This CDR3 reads CATSRAVQGRYEQYF. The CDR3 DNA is TGTGCCACCAGCAGAGCTGTCCAGGGGAGGTACGAGCAGTACTTC. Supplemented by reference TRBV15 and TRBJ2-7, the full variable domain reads DAMVIQNPRYQVTQFGKPVTLSCSQTLNHNVMYWYQQKSSQAPKLLFHYYDKDFNNEADTPDNFQSRRPNTSFCFLDIRSPGLGDTAMYLCATSRAVQGRYEQYFGPGTRLTVT.

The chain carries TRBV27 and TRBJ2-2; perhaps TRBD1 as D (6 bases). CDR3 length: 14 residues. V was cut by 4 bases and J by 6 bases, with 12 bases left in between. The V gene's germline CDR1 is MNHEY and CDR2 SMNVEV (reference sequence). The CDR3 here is CASSSRKGAGELFF. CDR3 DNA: TGTGCCAGCAGTTCGCGTAAGGGGGCCGGGGAGCTGTTTTTT.

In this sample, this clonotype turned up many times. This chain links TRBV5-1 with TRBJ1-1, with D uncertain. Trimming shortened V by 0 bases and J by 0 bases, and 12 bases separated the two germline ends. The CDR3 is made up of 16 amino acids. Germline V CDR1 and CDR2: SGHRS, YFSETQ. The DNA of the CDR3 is TGCGCCAGCAGCTTGGAGAGACGGGCCCTGAACACTGAAGCTTTCTTT. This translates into CASSLERRALNTEAFF. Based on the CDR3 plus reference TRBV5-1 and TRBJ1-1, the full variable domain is KAGVTQTPRYLIKTRGQQVTLSCSPISGHRSVSWYQQTPGQGLQFLFEYFSETQRNKGNFPGRFSGRQFSNSRSEMNVSTLELGDSALYLCASSLERRALNTEAFFGQGTRLTVV.

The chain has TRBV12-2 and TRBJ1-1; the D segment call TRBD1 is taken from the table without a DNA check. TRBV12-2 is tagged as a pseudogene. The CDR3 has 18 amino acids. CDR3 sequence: CASRPRHYPYPMNTEAFF. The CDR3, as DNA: TGTGCAAGTCGCCCTCGACACTACCCCTACCCCATGAACACTGAAGCTTTCTTT.

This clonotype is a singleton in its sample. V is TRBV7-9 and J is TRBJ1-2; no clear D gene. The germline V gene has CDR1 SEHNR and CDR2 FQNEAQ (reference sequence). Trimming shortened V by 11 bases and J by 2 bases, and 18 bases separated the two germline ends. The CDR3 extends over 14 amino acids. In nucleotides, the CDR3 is TGTGCCGTTCCGACGGGCCCTAAAAACTATGGCTACACCTTC. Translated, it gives CAVPTGPKNYGYTF. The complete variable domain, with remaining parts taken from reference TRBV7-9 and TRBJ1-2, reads DTGVSQNPRHKITKRGQNVTFRCDPISEHNRLYWYRQTLGQGPEFLTYFQNEAQLEKSRLLSDRFSAERPKGSFSTLEIQRTEQGDSAMYLCAVPTGPKNYGYTFGSGTRLTVV.

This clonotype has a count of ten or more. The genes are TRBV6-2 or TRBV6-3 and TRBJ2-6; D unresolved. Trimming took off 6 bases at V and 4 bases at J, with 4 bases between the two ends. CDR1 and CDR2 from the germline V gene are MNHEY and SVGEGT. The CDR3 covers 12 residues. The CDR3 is CASREGANVLTF. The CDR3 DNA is TGTGCCAGCAGGGAGGGGGCCAACGTCCTGACTTTC.

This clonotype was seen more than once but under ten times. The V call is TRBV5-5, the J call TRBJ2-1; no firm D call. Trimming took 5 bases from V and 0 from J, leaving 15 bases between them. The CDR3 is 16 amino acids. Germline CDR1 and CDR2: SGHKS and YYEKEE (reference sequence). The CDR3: CASRPFVGFSYNEQFF. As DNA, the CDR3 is TGTGCCAGCAGGCCATTTGTAGGTTTCTCCTACAATGAGCAGTTCTTC.

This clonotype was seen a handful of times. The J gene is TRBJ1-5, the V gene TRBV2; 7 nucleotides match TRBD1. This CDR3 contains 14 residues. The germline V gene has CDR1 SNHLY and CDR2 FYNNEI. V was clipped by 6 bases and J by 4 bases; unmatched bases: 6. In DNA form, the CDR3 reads TGTGCCAGCAGGGGGACAGAGTTTAATCAGCCCCAGCATTTT. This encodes CASRGTEFNQPQHF.

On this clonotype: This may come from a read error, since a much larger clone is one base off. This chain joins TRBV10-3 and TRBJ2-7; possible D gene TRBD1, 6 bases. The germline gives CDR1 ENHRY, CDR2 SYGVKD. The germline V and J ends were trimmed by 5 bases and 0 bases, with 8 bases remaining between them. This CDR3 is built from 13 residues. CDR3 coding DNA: TGTGCCATCAGTTGGGACAACTCCTACGAGCAGTACTTC. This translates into CAISWDNSYEQYF.

For the CDR3, the DNA is TGCAGTGCTGGACTAGTTAATGAGCAGTTCTTC. Translating it yields CSAGLVNEQFF. V usage is TRBV20-1 and J usage is TRBJ2-1; 7 nucleotides align to TRBD2. V lost 5 bases to trimming and J lost 7 bases; unmatched junction nucleotides: 2. CDR1 DFQATT and CDR2 SNEGSKA come from the germline V gene (reference sequence). The CDR3 is 11 residues long.

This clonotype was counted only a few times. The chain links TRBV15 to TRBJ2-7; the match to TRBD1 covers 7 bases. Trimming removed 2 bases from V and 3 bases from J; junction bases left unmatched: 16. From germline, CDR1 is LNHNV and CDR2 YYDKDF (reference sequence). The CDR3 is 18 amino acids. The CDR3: CATSRRGLGESLFYEQYF. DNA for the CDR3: TGTGCCACCAGCAGAAGGGGGCTGGGGGAGTCCCTGTTCTACGAGCAGTACTTC.

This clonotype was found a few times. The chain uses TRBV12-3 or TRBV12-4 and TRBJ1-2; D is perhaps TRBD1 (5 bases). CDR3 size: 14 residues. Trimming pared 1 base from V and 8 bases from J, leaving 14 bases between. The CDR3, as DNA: TGTGCCAGCAGTTTAGGGAGGGCCGGGGGAGGCTACACCTTC. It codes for CASSLGRAGGGYTF.

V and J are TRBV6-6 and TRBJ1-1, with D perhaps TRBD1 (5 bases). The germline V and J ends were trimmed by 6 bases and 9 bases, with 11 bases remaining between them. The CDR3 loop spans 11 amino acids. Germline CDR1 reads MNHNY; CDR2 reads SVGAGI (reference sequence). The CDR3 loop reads CASRRGIKAFF. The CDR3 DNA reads TGTGCCAGCAGAAGGGGCATAAAAGCTTTCTTT.

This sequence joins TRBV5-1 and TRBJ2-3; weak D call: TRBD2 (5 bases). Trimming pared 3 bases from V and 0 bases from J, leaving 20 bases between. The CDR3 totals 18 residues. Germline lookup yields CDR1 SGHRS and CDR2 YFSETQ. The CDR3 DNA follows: TGCGCCAGCAGCTCTTCCCCAAGAGGGCCCTTTAGCACAGATACGCAGTATTTT. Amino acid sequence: CASSSSPRGPFSTDTQYF.

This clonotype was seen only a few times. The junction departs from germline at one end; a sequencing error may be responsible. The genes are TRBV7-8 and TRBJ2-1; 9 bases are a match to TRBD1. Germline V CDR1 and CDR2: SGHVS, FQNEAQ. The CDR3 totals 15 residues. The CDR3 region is CASSLARDRALGGVF. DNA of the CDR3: TGTGCCAGCAGCTTAGCCCGGGACAGGGCCCTGGGGGGGGTCTTC.

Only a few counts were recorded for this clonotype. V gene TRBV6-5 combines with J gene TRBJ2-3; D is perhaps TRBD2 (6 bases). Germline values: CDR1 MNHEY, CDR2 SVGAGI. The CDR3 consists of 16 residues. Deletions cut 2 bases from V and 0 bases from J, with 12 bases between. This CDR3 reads CASSYLAGTSTDTQYF. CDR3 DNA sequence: TGTGCCAGCAGTTACCTGGCTGGGACTAGCACAGATACGCAGTATTTT.

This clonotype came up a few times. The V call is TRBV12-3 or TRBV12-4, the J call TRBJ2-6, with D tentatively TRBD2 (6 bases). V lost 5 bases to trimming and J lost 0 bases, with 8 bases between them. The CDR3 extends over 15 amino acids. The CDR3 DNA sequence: TGTGCCAGCAGTCGGACTAACTCTGGGGCCAACGTCCTGACTTTC. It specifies CASSRTNSGANVLTF.

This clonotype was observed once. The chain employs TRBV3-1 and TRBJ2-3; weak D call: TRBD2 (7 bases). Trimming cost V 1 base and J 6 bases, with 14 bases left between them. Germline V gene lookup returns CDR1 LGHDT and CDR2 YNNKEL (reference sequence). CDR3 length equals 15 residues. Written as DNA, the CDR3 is TGTGCCAGCAGCCAAGCGGGGGGCGGAATGGATACGCAGTATTTT. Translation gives CASSQAGGGMDTQYF.

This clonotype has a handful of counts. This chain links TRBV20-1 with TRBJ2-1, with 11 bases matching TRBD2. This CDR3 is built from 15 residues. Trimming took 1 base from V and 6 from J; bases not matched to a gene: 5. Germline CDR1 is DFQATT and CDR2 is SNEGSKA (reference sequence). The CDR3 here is CSARAGTSGTNEQFF. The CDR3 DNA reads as TGCAGTGCTAGAGCCGGGACTAGCGGCACCAATGAGCAGTTCTTC.

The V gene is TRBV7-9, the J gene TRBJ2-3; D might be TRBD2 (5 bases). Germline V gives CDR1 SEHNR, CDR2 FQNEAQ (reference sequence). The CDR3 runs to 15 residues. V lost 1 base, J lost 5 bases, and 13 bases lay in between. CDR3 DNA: TGTGCCAGCAGCTTAGGAGGAGGAGGTCAAGATACGCAGTATTTT. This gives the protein CASSLGGGGQDTQYF.

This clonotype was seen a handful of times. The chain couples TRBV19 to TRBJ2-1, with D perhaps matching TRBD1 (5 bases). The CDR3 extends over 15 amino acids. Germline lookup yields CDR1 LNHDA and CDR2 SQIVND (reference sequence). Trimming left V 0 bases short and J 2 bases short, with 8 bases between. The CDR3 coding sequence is TGTGCCAGTAGTATAGATAGCAGGGCCTACAATGAGCAGTTCTTC. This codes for CASSIDSRAYNEQFF.

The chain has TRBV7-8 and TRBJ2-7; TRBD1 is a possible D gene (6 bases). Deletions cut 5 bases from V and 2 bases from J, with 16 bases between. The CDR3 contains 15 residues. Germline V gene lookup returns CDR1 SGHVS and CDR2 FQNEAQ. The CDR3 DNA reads TGTGCCAGCAGCCCAAACACAGGGTTGACCTACGAGCAGTACTTC. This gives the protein CASSPNTGLTYEQYF.

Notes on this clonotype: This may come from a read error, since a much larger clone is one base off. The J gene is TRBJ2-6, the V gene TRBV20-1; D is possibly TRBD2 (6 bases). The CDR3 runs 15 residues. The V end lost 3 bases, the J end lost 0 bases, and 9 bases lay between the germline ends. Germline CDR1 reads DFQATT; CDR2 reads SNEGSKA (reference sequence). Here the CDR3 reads CSARGGFSGANVLTF. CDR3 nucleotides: TGCAGTGCTAGGGGAGGATTCTCTGGGGCCAACGTCCTGACTTTC.

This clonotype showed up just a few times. The CDR3 region has the DNA TGTGCCAGCAGCTCGTGGACTAGCGGGTATCACTCCTACGAGCAGTACTTC. Translated, it gives CASSSWTSGYHSYEQYF. The genes are TRBV7-9 and TRBJ2-7; the match to TRBD2 covers 11 bases. V was pared by 4 bases and J by 0 bases, with 8 bases of the junction left unmatched. Germline CDR1 is SEHNR and CDR2 is FQNEAQ (reference sequence). The length of the CDR3 is 17 residues.

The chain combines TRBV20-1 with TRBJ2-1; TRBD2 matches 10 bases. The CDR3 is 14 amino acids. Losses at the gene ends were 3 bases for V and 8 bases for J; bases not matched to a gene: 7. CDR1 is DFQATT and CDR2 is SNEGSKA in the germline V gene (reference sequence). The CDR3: CSARFLAGAHEQFF. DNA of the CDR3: TGCAGTGCTAGGTTTCTAGCGGGAGCCCATGAGCAGTTCTTC.

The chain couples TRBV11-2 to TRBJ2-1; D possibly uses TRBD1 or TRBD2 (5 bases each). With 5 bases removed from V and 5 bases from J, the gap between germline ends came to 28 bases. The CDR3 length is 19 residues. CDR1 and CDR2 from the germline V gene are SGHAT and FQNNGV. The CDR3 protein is CASSPRRAGTLRANNEQFF. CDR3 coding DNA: TGTGCCAGCAGCCCGCGCCGGGCCGGGACCCTCCGGGCGAACAATGAGCAGTTCTTC.

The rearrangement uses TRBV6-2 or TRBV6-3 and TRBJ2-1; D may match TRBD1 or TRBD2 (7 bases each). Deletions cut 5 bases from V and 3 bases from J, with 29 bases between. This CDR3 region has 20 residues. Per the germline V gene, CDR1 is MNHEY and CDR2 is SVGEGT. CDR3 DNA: TGTGCCAGCAGTACCCTCCGGCCAGGGGGGAGGGCCGTAGGCTACAATGAGCAGTTCTTC. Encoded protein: CASSTLRPGGRAVGYNEQFF.

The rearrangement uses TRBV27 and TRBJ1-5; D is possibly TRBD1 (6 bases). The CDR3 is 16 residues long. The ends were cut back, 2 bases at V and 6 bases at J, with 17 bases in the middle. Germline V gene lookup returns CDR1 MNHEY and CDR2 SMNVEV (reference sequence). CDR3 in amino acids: CASSLGVAGVGQPQHF. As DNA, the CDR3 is TGTGCCAGCAGTTTAGGGGTCGCAGGGGTGGGTCAGCCCCAGCATTTT.